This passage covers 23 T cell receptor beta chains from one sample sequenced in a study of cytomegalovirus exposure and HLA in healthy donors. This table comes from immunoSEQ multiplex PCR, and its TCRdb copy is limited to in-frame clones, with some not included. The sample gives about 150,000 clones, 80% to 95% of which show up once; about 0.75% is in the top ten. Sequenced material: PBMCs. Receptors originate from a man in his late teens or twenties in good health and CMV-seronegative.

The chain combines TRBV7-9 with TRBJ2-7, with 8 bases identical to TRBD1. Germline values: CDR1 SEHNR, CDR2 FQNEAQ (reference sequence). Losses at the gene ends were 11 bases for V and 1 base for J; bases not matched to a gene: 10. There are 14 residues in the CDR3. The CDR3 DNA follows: TGTGCCGCCTCGTATGGGACAGGTTCCTACGAGCAGTACTTC. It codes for CAASYGTGSYEQYF.

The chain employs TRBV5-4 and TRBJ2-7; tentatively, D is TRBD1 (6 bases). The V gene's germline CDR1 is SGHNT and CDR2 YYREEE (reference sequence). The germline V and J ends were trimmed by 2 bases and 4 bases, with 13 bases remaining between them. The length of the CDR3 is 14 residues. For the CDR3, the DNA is TGTGCCAGCAGCTTCGGGACAAAGGTTTACGAGCAGTACGTC. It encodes CASSFGTKVYEQYV.

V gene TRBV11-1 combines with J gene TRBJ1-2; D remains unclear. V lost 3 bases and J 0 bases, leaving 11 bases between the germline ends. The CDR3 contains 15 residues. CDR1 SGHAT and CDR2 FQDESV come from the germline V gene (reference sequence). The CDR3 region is CASSLTETSNYGYTF. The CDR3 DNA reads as TGTGCCAGCAGCTTGACGGAGACTTCTAACTATGGCTACACCTTC.

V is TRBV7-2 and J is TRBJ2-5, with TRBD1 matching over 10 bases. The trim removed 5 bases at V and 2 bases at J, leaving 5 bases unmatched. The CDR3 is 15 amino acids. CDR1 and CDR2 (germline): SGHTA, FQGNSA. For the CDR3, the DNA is TGTGCCAGCAGCCCTTGGGGACAGGGGCAAGAGACCCAGTACTTC. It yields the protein CASSPWGQGQETQYF.

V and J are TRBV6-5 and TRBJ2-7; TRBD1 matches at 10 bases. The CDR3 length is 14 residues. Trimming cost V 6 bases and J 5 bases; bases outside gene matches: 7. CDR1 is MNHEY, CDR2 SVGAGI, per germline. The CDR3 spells CASREGQGVNEQYF. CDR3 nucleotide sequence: TGTGCCAGCAGGGAAGGACAGGGGGTGAACGAGCAGTACTTC.

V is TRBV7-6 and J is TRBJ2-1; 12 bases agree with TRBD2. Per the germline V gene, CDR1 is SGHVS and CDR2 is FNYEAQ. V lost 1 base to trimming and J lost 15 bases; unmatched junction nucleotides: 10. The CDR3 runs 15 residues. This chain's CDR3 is CASSLDPSGRASGFF. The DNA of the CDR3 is TGTGCCAGCAGCTTAGACCCTAGCGGGAGGGCCAGCGGGTTCTTC.

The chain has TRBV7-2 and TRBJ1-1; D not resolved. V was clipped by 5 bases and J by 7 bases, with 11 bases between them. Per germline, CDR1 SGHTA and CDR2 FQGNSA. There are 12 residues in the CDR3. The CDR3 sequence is CASSPTPGEAFF. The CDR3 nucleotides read TGTGCCAGCAGCCCTACCCCAGGTGAAGCTTTCTTT.

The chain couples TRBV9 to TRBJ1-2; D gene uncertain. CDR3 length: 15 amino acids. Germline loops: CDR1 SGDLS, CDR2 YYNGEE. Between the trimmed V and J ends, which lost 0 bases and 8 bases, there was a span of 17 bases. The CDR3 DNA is TGTGCCAGCAGCGTAGGCGAAGGCGAGGGCCCGGGCTACACCTTC. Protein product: CASSVGEGEGPGYTF.

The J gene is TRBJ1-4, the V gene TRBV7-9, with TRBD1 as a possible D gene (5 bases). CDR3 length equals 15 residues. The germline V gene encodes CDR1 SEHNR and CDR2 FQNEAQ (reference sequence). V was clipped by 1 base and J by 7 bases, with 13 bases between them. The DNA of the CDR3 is TGTGCCAGCAGCTTAGGTTCCGGGGGGTTTGAAAAACTGTTTTTT. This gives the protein CASSLGSGGFEKLFF. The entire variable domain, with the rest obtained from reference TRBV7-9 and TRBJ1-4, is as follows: DTGVSQNPRHKITKRGQNVTFRCDPISEHNRLYWYRQTLGQGPEFLTYFQNEAQLEKSRLLSDRFSAERPKGSFSTLEIQRTEQGDSAMYLCASSLGSGGFEKLFFGSGTQLSVL.

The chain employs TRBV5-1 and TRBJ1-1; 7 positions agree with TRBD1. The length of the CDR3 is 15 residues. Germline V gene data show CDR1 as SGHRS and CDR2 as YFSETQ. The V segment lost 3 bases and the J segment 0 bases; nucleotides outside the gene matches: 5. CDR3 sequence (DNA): TGCGCCAGCAGCTCAACGGGACAGATGAACACTGAAGCTTTCTTT. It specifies CASSSTGQMNTEAFF.

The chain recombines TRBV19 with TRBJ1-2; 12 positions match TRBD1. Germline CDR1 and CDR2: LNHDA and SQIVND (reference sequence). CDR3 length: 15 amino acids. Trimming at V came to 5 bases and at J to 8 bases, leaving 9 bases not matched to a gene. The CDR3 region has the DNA TGTGCCAGTAGTGTCCCGGGACAGGGGGCGACGGGCTACACCTTC. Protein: CASSVPGQGATGYTF.

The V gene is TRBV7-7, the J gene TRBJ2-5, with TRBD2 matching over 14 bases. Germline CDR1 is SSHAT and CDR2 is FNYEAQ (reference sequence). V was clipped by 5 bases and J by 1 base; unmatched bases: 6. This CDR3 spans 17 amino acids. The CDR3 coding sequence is TGTGCCAGCAGCCGGACTAGCGGGGGGCCCATCCAAGAGACCCAGTACTTC. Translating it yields CASSRTSGGPIQETQYF.

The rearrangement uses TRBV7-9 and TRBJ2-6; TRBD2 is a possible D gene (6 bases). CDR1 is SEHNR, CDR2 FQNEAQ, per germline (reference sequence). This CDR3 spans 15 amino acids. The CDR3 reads CAYLAWGGGANVLTF. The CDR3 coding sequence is TGTGCGTACTTGGCGTGGGGAGGTGGGGCCAACGTCCTGACTTTC.

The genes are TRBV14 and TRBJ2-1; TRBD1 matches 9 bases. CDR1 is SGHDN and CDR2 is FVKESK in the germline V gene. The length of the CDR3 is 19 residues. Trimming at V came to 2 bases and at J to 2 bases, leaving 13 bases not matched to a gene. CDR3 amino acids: CASSQSRDRVGGPYNEQFF. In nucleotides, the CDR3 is TGTGCCAGCAGCCAATCCCGGGACAGGGTCGGGGGGCCCTACAATGAGCAGTTCTTC.

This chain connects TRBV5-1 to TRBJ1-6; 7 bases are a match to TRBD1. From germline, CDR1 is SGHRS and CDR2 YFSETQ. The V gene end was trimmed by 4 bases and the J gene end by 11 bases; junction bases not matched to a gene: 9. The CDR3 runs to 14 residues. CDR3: CASSDGQERAPLHF. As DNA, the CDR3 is TGCGCCAGCAGCGACGGACAGGAACGGGCACCCCTCCACTTT.

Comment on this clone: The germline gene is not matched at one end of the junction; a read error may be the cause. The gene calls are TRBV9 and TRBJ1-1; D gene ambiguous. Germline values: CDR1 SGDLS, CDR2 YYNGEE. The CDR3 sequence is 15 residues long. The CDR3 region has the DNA TGTGCCAGCAGTGTAGGAGGGTCACTGAACACTGAAGCTTTCTTT. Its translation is CASSVGGSLNTEAFF.

The CDR3: CASSSGDYGYTF. The CDR3 nucleotides are TGTGCCAGCAGTTCAGGGGACTATGGCTACACCTTC. J is TRBJ1-2 and V is TRBV6-5; weak D call: TRBD1 (6 bases). This CDR3 contains 12 residues. V was pared by 4 bases and J by 3 bases, with 6 bases between. In germline, CDR1 is MNHEY, CDR2 SVGAGI.

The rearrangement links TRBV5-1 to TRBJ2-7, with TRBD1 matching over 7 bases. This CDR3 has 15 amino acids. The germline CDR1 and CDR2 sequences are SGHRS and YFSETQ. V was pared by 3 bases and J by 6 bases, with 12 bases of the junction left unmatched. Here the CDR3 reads CASSSDRADVAEQYF. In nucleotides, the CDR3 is TGCGCCAGCAGCTCCGACAGGGCGGATGTGGCCGAGCAGTACTTC.

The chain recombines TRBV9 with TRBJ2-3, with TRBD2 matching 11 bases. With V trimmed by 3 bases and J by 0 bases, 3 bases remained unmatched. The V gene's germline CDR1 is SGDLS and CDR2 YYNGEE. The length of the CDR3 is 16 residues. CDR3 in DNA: TGTGCCAGCAGCGATCGGACTAGCGGGAGCACAGATACGCAGTATTTT. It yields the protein CASSDRTSGSTDTQYF.

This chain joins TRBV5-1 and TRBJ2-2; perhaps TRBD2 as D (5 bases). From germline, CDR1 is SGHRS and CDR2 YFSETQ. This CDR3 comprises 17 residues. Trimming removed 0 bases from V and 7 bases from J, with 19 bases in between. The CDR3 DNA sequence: TGCGCCAGCAGCTTGGACCCGGACGTCTACGGGGACGGGGAGCTGTTTTTT. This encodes CASSLDPDVYGDGELFF.

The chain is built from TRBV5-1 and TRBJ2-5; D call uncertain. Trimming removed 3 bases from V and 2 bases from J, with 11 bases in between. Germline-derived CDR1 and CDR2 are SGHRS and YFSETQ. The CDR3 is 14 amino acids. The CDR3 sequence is CASSSSVPQETQYF. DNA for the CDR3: TGCGCCAGCAGCTCCTCCGTCCCTCAAGAGACCCAGTACTTC.

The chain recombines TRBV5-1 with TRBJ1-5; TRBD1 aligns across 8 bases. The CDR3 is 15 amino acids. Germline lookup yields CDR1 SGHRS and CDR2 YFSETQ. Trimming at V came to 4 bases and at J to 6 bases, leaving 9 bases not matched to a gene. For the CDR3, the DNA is TGCGCCAGCAGCCTAACCGGACAGGGTAGTCAGCCCCAGCATTTT. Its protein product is CASSLTGQGSQPQHF.

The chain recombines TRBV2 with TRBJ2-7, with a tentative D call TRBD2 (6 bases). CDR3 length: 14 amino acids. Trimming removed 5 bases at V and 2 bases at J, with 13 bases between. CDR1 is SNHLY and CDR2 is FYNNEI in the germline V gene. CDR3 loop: CASSKEGPAYEQYF. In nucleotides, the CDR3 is TGTGCCAGCAGTAAGGAGGGGCCGGCCTACGAGCAGTACTTC. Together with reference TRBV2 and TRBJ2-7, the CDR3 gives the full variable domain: EPEVTQTPSHQVTQMGQEVILRCVPISNHLYFYWYRQILGQKVEFLVSFYNNEISEKSEIFDDQFSVERPDGSNFTLKIRSTKLEDSAMYFCASSKEGPAYEQYFGPGTRLTVT.